Below are 7 T cell receptor beta chains sequenced from a single sample in a study of blood T cell repertoires in COVID-19. Sequenced by immunoSEQ multiplex PCR; TCRdb stores in-frame clones only, minus some. Found here are about 190,000 clones, less than 85% of them singletons; the top ten hold around 12%. The sequencing sample was made of peripheral blood. These receptor sequences come from a woman in her 50s with acute or convalescent COVID-19.

J is TRBJ2-7 and V is TRBV28, with 10 bases aligning to TRBD1. J gave up 2 bases and V 10 bases, and 8 bases lay outside the gene matches. The CDR3 is 14 amino acids. From germline, CDR1 is MDHEN and CDR2 SYDVKM. The CDR3 reads CAIRGQGLTYEQYF. CDR3 DNA: TGTGCCATCCGGGGACAGGGGTTAACCTACGAGCAGTACTTC.

The J gene is TRBJ2-3, the V gene TRBV2, with D perhaps TRBD1 (6 bases). Trimming removed 6 bases at V and 7 bases at J, with 14 bases between. Germline CDR1 SNHLY, CDR2 FYNNEI. CDR3 length: 13 residues. CDR3 coding DNA: TGTGCCAGCAGCGACCAGGGGAGAAATACGCAGTATTTT. Its translation is CASSDQGRNTQYF.

V gene TRBV30 combines with J gene TRBJ2-2; perhaps TRBD1 as D (5 bases). V was trimmed by 2 bases and J by 4 bases, leaving 14 bases between them. CDR1 and CDR2 from the germline V gene are GTSNPN and SVGIG (reference sequence). The length of the CDR3 is 15 residues. The CDR3 loop reads CAWSRTRAVTGELFF. In DNA, the CDR3 is TGTGCCTGGAGTCGGACCAGGGCGGTCACCGGGGAGCTGTTTTTT. The entire variable domain, with the rest obtained from reference TRBV30 and TRBJ2-2, is as follows: SQTIHQWPATLVQPVGSPLSLECTVEGTSNPNLYWYRQAAGRGLQLLFYSVGIGQISSEVPQNLSASRPQDRQFILSSKKLLLSDSGFYLCAWSRTRAVTGELFFGEGSRLTVL.

This clone was detected many times. The gene calls are TRBV15 and TRBJ2-7; perhaps TRBD2 as D (6 bases). The CDR3 has 15 amino acids. Trimming cost V 2 bases and J 8 bases, with 19 bases left between them. From germline, CDR1 is LNHNV and CDR2 YYDKDF (reference sequence). This chain's CDR3 is CATSRTPGLKEKQYF. In DNA, the CDR3 is TGTGCCACCAGCAGAACACCGGGACTCAAAGAAAAGCAGTACTTC.

The chain recombines TRBV28 with TRBJ1-2; D perhaps matches TRBD1 (6 bases). CDR1 and CDR2 from the germline V gene are MDHEN and SYDVKM. V lost 6 bases to trimming and J lost 8 bases, with 22 bases between them. CDR3 length equals 15 residues. The CDR3 DNA is TGTGCCAGCAGAACGAGCGGGGGCTCTGTTGGGGGCTACACCTTC. It specifies CASRTSGGSVGGYTF.

This chain uses TRBV3-1 (or the pseudogene TRBV3-2) with TRBJ1-1; D perhaps matches TRBD1 (5 bases). CDR1 is LGHDT and CDR2 is YNNKEL in the germline V gene (reference sequence). The length of the CDR3 is 14 residues. V lost 2 bases to trimming and J lost 0 bases, with 7 bases between them. This CDR3 reads CASSQWGVNTEAFF. CDR3 DNA sequence: TGTGCCAGCAGCCAATGGGGCGTGAACACTGAAGCTTTCTTT.

The rearrangement uses TRBV6-5 and TRBJ2-2, with a tentative D call TRBD2 (6 bases). The CDR3 loop spans 15 amino acids. Germline CDR1 and CDR2: MNHEY and SVGAGI. V gave up 6 bases and J gave up 1 base, with 12 bases separating them. CDR3 sequence: CASSAAGRNTGELFF. As DNA, the CDR3 is TGTGCCAGCAGCGCCGCGGGACGGAACACCGGGGAGCTGTTTTTT.